What follows are 29 T cell receptor beta chains derived from one specimen sequenced in a study of cytomegalovirus exposure and HLA in healthy donors. Researchers ran the PCR with 60 Vbeta and 13 Jbeta primers. Sequenced by immunoSEQ multiplex PCR; TCRdb stores in-frame clones only, minus some. The table lists about 35,000 clones, around three quarters of them singletons. Source material: PBMCs. These TCRs come from a male donor in good health and CMV-seronegative.

The V gene is TRBV5-1, the J gene TRBJ2-7; 7 bases align to TRBD1. V was pared by 4 bases and J by 1 base, with 8 bases of the junction left unmatched. Germline CDR1 and CDR2: SGHRS and YFSETQ. The CDR3 sequence is 15 residues long. CDR3 loop: CASSTSAGGSYEQYF. For the CDR3, the DNA is TGCGCCAGCAGCACGTCGGCAGGGGGTTCCTACGAGCAGTACTTC.

This clone was observed a few times. J is TRBJ1-5 and V is TRBV7-4, with TRBD1 identical over 7 bases. CDR3 size: 14 residues. The germline V gene has CDR1 SGHVT and CDR2 SQSDAQ. J lost 6 bases, V lost 9 bases, and 11 bases had no gene match. CDR3 in DNA: TGTGCCAGTACAACAGGGGCCACCGGTCAGCCCCAGCATTTT. Translating it yields CASTTGATGQPQHF.

The V call is TRBV7-8, the J call TRBJ2-7; D gene unclear. Trimming removed 4 bases at V and 3 bases at J, with 4 bases between. CDR3 size: 11 residues. Germline V gives CDR1 SGHVS, CDR2 FQNEAQ. CDR3 nucleotides: TGTGCCAGCAGCTCTTACTACGAGCAGTACTTC. Amino acid sequence: CASSSYYEQYF.

This clone was picked up one time. The chain has TRBV6-1 and TRBJ2-7; 8 bases map to TRBD1. Unmatched junction bases numbered 3, after V lost 5 bases and J lost 6 bases. CDR1 MNHNS and CDR2 SASEGT come from the germline V gene. CDR3 length: 12 amino acids. CDR3 residues: CASSLTGGEQYF. The CDR3 DNA reads TGTGCCAGCAGTCTCACAGGGGGCGAGCAGTACTTC.

A remark on this clone: The junction does not match germline at one end; this may be a read error. CDR3 protein: CASSIGGASSNEQFF. The CDR3 bases are TGTGCCAGCAGCATAGGGGGGGCGAGTAGCAATGAGCAGTTCTTC. The chain employs TRBV13 and TRBJ2-1; D is possibly TRBD2 (7 bases). The CDR3 length is 15 residues. Germline V gene data show CDR1 as PRHDT and CDR2 as FYEKMQ (reference sequence).

Of note for this clone: Sequence at one end of the junction differs from germline and may be a read error. The rearrangement uses TRBV30 and TRBJ1-6; D may be TRBD1 (6 bases). This CDR3 has 13 amino acids. CDR1 and CDR2 (germline): GTSNPN, SVGIG (reference sequence). The chain's CDR3 is CAWTPGAASPPHF. CDR3 nucleotides: TGTGCCTGGACCCCAGGGGCGGCATCACCCCCCCACTTT.

The chain carries TRBV6-6 and TRBJ2-7, with D tentatively TRBD2 (5 bases). The CDR3 consists of 11 residues. Germline CDR1 reads MNHNY; CDR2 reads SVGAGI (reference sequence). The germline V and J ends were trimmed by 8 bases and 2 bases, with 7 bases remaining between them. CDR3 DNA: TGTGCCAGCGCGAGGGCCTACGAGCAGTACTTC. This sequence encodes CASARAYEQYF.

The chain employs TRBV2 and TRBJ2-1; tentative D call: TRBD1 (6 bases). CDR3 length equals 15 residues. The ends were cut back, 6 bases at V and 10 bases at J, with 22 bases in the middle. Per the germline V gene, CDR1 is SNHLY and CDR2 is FYNNEI. CDR3: CASSGDTPRGSEQFF. The CDR3 DNA is TGTGCCAGCAGCGGGGACACGCCCAGGGGTTCGGAGCAGTTCTTC.

The chain links TRBV14 to TRBJ1-6; D is uncertain. Germline CDR1 and CDR2: SGHDN and FVKESK. The length of the CDR3 is 13 residues. Trimming removed 4 bases at V and 7 bases at J, with 8 bases between. CDR3 residues: CASSPAANSPLHF. CDR3 nucleotide sequence: TGTGCCAGCAGCCCTGCGGCCAATTCACCCCTCCACTTT. Drawing the rest from reference TRBV14 and TRBJ1-6, the complete variable domain is EAGVTQFPSHSVIEKGQTVTLRCDPISGHDNLYWYRRVMGKEIKFLLHFVKESKQDESGMPNNRFLAERTGGTYSTLKVQPAELEDSGVYFCASSPAANSPLHFGNGTRLTVT.

The chain employs TRBV29-1 and TRBJ1-2; no clear D gene. CDR3 length equals 13 residues. V was trimmed by 6 bases and J by 5 bases, leaving 16 bases between them. Germline V gene sequence: CDR1 SQVTM, CDR2 ANQGSEA. CDR3 nucleotides: TGCAGCGTACGAACAGCCCGTACTTATGGCTACACCTTC. Translated: CSVRTARTYGYTF.

V gene TRBV29-1 combines with J gene TRBJ2-7; 7 bases are shared with TRBD2. V lost 1 base and J lost 2; bases outside the gene matches: 2. Looked up from germline, CDR1 is SQVTM and CDR2 is ANQGSEA. The CDR3 sequence is 13 residues long. CDR3 in amino acids: CSVEGGGAYEQYF. CDR3 in DNA: TGCAGCGTTGAAGGTGGGGGGGCCTACGAGCAGTACTTC.

The V gene is TRBV28, the J gene TRBJ2-7; D call uncertain. Trimming took off 10 bases at V and 1 base at J, with 11 bases between the two ends. Germline values: CDR1 MDHEN, CDR2 SYDVKM. The CDR3 extends over 12 amino acids. CDR3 sequence: CATHSRSYEQYF. CDR3 DNA: TGTGCCACCCACAGTCGGTCCTACGAGCAGTACTTC.

The chain is built from TRBV5-1 and TRBJ1-1; 7 bases align to TRBD1. The ends lost 4 bases at V and 4 bases at J; junction bases unmatched: 7. Germline assignment: CDR1 SGHRS and CDR2 YFSETQ. The CDR3 runs to 14 residues. The CDR3 nucleotides are TGCGCCAGCAGCCCCCGACAGGGCAGCACTGAAGCTTTCTTT. The encoded protein is CASSPRQGSTEAFF.

The V gene is TRBV6-6, the J gene TRBJ1-1; possibly TRBD1 for D (6 bases). CDR3 size: 15 residues. Per germline, CDR1 MNHNY and CDR2 SVGAGI (reference sequence). Trimming removed 5 bases from V and 3 bases from J, with 16 bases in between. The CDR3 region has the DNA TGTGCCAGCAGTGGTTTCGGGGGGCAAGACACTGAAGCTTTCTTT. Residues: CASSGFGGQDTEAFF.

CDR3 coding DNA: TGTGCCAGCAGTTCCATGTCCGGGGAGCTGTTTTTT. Amino acids: CASSSMSGELFF. The chain links TRBV5-6 to TRBJ2-2, with unresolved D. The V and J ends lost 5 bases and 6 bases respectively, with 8 bases between them. This CDR3 spans 12 amino acids. Germline-derived CDR1 and CDR2 are SGHDT and YYEEEE.

V is TRBV5-1 and J is TRBJ2-7; 12 positions agree with TRBD2. The CDR3 is made up of 15 amino acids. After removal of 0 bases from V and 5 bases from J, the junction contained 3 bases not matched to a gene. The germline V gene encodes CDR1 SGHRS and CDR2 YFSETQ. CDR3 sequence: CASSLVLAGGNEQYF. The CDR3 nucleotides are TGCGCCAGCAGCTTGGTACTAGCGGGGGGCAACGAGCAGTACTTC.

The gene calls are TRBV5-6 and TRBJ1-4; no firm D call. V lost 3 bases and J lost 10, with 10 bases in between. This CDR3 is 12 amino acids long. Germline V gene sequence: CDR1 SGHDT, CDR2 YYEEEE. This chain's CDR3 is CASSYGRGKLFF. In DNA, the CDR3 is TGTGCCAGCAGCTACGGTAGAGGAAAACTGTTTTTT.

The chain joins TRBV19 to TRBJ2-2; TRBD2 matches at 10 bases. The CDR3 consists of 17 residues. V shed 7 bases, J shed 4 bases, and the junction held 12 bases outside the gene matches. CDR1 is LNHDA and CDR2 is SQIVND in the germline V gene (reference sequence). This CDR3 is CASKTSGHEHGTGELFF. The CDR3 nucleotides read TGTGCCAGTAAGACTAGCGGGCACGAGCATGGCACCGGGGAGCTGTTTTTT.

The genes are TRBV11-2 and TRBJ2-4; weak D call: TRBD1 (5 bases). CDR1 is SGHAT, CDR2 FQNNGV, per germline. V was trimmed by 0 bases and J by 0 bases, leaving 12 bases between them. This CDR3 has 17 amino acids. CDR3: CASSLDPGHPAKNIQYF. In DNA, the CDR3 is TGTGCCAGCAGCTTAGATCCAGGGCACCCAGCCAAAAACATTCAGTACTTC.

The chain links TRBV7-3 to TRBJ1-2; D might be TRBD1 (5 bases). V was clipped by 5 bases and J by 6 bases, with 13 bases between them. The CDR3 is made up of 13 amino acids. CDR1 SGHTA and CDR2 FQGTGA come from the germline V gene. CDR3 residues: CASSQGLGDGYTF. DNA of the CDR3: TGTGCCAGCAGCCAGGGCCTAGGGGATGGCTACACCTTC.

This clone came up a few times. This sequence joins TRBV29-1 and TRBJ1-1; a weak D match, TRBD1 (6 bases). Trimming left V 7 bases short and J 3 bases short, with 12 bases between. CDR1 is SQVTM and CDR2 is ANQGSEA in the germline V gene. The CDR3 runs to 12 residues. The CDR3 loop is CSAAQGHTEAFF. The CDR3 DNA is TGCAGCGCTGCACAGGGACACACTGAAGCTTTCTTT.

The J gene is TRBJ2-3, the V gene TRBV6-5; 7 bases map to TRBD1. The CDR3 totals 14 residues. J gave up 6 bases and V 1 base, and 4 bases lay outside the gene matches. Germline V CDR1 and CDR2: MNHEY, SVGAGI. The CDR3 sequence is CASSYWQGEDTQYF. The CDR3 DNA follows: TGTGCCAGCAGTTACTGGCAGGGGGAGGATACGCAGTATTTT.

This clone appeared once. The CDR3: CSVELLAGNTGELFF. The DNA for the CDR3 is TGCAGCGTTGAACTGCTAGCGGGGAACACCGGGGAGCTGTTTTTT. This sequence joins TRBV29-1 and TRBJ2-2, with 8 positions matching TRBD2. This CDR3 comprises 15 residues. CDR1 and CDR2 (germline): SQVTM, ANQGSEA. V was clipped by 2 bases and J by 1 base; unmatched bases: 3.

The chain links TRBV19 to TRBJ2-5, with 8 positions matching TRBD2. The V segment lost 5 bases and the J segment 3 bases; nucleotides outside the gene matches: 2. The CDR3 is made up of 13 amino acids. Germline assignment: CDR1 LNHDA and CDR2 SQIVND (reference sequence). The CDR3 spells CASSGSGEETQYF. The DNA for the CDR3 is TGTGCCAGTAGTGGTAGCGGGGAAGAGACCCAGTACTTC.

This sequence joins TRBV7-3 and TRBJ2-1; D is possibly TRBD2 (6 bases). V was clipped by 5 bases and J by 7 bases, with 18 bases between them. Germline CDR1 reads SGHTA; CDR2 reads FQGTGA. The CDR3 covers 15 residues. CDR3 amino acids: CASSGGQGPRNEQFF. For the CDR3, the DNA is TGTGCCAGCAGCGGAGGGCAGGGCCCAAGAAATGAGCAGTTCTTC. The variable domain in full, with the rest retrieved from reference TRBV7-3 and TRBJ2-1, is GAGVSQTPSNKVTEKGKYVELRCDPISGHTALYWYRQSLGQGPEFLIYFQGTGAADDSGLPNDRFFAVRPEGSVSTLKIQRTERGDSAVYLCASSGGQGPRNEQFFGPGTRLTVL.

The chain combines TRBV5-1 with TRBJ1-1, with 8 nucleotides matching TRBD1. The CDR3 contains 13 residues. Germline lookup yields CDR1 SGHRS and CDR2 YFSETQ. V was clipped by 2 bases and J by 7 bases; unmatched bases: 4. CDR3 sequence: CASSFGQGNEAFF. The CDR3 region has the DNA TGCGCCAGCAGCTTCGGACAGGGCAATGAAGCTTTCTTT.

This clone is judged medium-sized. The rearrangement joins TRBV6-6 to TRBJ2-7, with TRBD1 identical over 9 bases. V gave up 7 bases and J gave up 5 bases; unmatched junction bases: 12. Germline CDR1 and CDR2: MNHNY and SVGAGI (reference sequence). This CDR3 spans 15 amino acids. In nucleotides, the CDR3 is TGTGCCAGCACCTACATGGGACAGGGAAGCCACGAGCAGTACTTC. It encodes CASTYMGQGSHEQYF.

This chain joins TRBV30 and TRBJ2-1; D is possibly TRBD2 (5 bases). Germline V gives CDR1 GTSNPN, CDR2 SVGIG (reference sequence). The CDR3 is 13 amino acids. This CDR3 reads CAVSGKSYNEQFF. The CDR3 DNA follows: TGTGCGGTCAGCGGAAAATCCTACAATGAGCAGTTCTTC.

About this clone: One end of the junction is discordant with germline, which a read error may explain. The chain employs TRBV7-9 and TRBJ2-1; TRBD2 matches 7 bases. The CDR3 spans 12 residues. Germline V gene lookup returns CDR1 SEHNR and CDR2 FQNEAQ (reference sequence). The CDR3: CSSSLGRGEQFF. CDR3 bases: TGTTCCAGCAGCTTAGGGCGGGGGGAGCAGTTCTTC.